Listed here are 30 T cell receptor beta chains from one sample, sequenced in a study of CD8 T cells in Susac syndrome. Reverse transcription of about 0.5 to 1 ug RNA used random hexamers. TCRdb re-called the immunoSEQ multiplex PCR reads with MiXCR, one entry per CDR3 protein. The profile shows some 120,000 distinct CDR3 sequences, around 94% of them singletons. Specimen: CD4+ T cells from PBMCs. The receptors here all came from a human donor in good health.

This chain joins TRBV7-9 and TRBJ1-2; D unclear. There are 15 residues in the CDR3. Trimming left V 5 bases short and J 3 bases short, with 16 bases between. CDR1 is SEHNR and CDR2 is FQNEAQ in the germline V gene (reference sequence). The CDR3 sequence is CASSPSGQEDYGYTF. The CDR3 bases are TGTGCCAGCAGCCCCTCGGGCCAGGAGGACTATGGCTACACCTTC. Combining the CDR3 with reference TRBV7-9 and TRBJ1-2 gives the whole variable domain DTGVSQNPRHKITKRGQNVTFRCDPISEHNRLYWYRQTLGQGPEFLTYFQNEAQLEKSRLLSDRFSAERPKGSFSTLEIQRTEQGDSAMYLCASSPSGQEDYGYTFGSGTRLTVV.

V gene TRBV20-1 combines with J gene TRBJ2-1; the match to TRBD2 covers 9 bases. The CDR3 runs 15 residues. Germline CDR1 reads DFQATT; CDR2 reads SNEGSKA (reference sequence). Losses at the gene ends were 6 bases for V and 6 bases for J; bases not matched to a gene: 12. This CDR3 reads CSALAGTSRFNEQFF. The CDR3 region has the DNA TGCAGTGCCCTAGCCGGGACTAGCCGTTTCAATGAGCAGTTCTTC.

The chain has TRBV29-1 and TRBJ1-3, with D possibly matching TRBD1 (6 bases). V shed 7 bases and J shed 0 bases, with 13 bases lying between them. The CDR3 extends over 14 amino acids. From germline, CDR1 is SQVTM and CDR2 ANQGSEA. The CDR3 DNA follows: TGCAGCGCCCGGGACACCGGCTCTGGAAACACCATATATTTT. The encoded protein is CSARDTGSGNTIYF.

The chain has TRBV6-5 and TRBJ2-3; D unclear. The germline gives CDR1 MNHEY, CDR2 SVGAGI. The V end was cut by 4 bases, the J end by 2 bases, with 10 bases between. The CDR3 has 14 amino acids. The CDR3 bases are TGTGCCAGCAGTTCCGGACCCTCCACAGATACGCAGTATTTT. As protein: CASSSGPSTDTQYF.

The chain recombines TRBV21-1 with TRBJ1-4; the table's D gene call, TRBD1, was not cross checked with the DNA. TRBV21-1 is a recognized pseudogene. The CDR3 extends over 18 amino acids. The CDR3 nucleotides are TGTGCCAGCAGCAACGGACACGGTCCCCCCTATGACAATGAAAAACTGTTTTTT. It yields the protein CASSNGHGPPYDNEKLFF.

The chain carries TRBV6-2 or TRBV6-3 and TRBJ1-2; the D gene is possibly TRBD1 (6 bases). Deletions cut 7 bases from V and 2 bases from J, with 17 bases between. The CDR3 has 15 amino acids. Looked up from germline, CDR1 is MNHEY and CDR2 is SVGEGT. The CDR3 DNA sequence: TGTGCCAGCACTGAACCACTGACAGGCAACTATGGCTACACCTTC. It yields the protein CASTEPLTGNYGYTF.

This rearrangement joins TRBV20-1 to TRBJ2-5; D gene uncertain. Germline assignment: CDR1 DFQATT and CDR2 SNEGSKA (reference sequence). V gave up 6 bases and J gave up 2 bases, with 10 bases separating them. The CDR3 length is 12 residues. CDR3 sequence reads: CSASLIQETQYF. The CDR3 bases are TGCAGTGCCTCCCTCATTCAAGAGACCCAGTACTTC.

The chain recombines TRBV5-1 with TRBJ1-2; no definite D call. Germline CDR1 is SGHRS and CDR2 is YFSETQ. This CDR3 has 16 residues. Trimming cost V 4 bases and J 0 bases, with 16 bases left between them. The CDR3 DNA reads as TGCGCCAGCAGCACGGGTGGACCGAGAGCTAACTATGGCTACACCTTC. Amino acid sequence: CASSTGGPRANYGYTF. The full variable domain, in which reference TRBV5-1 and TRBJ1-2 provide the parts outside the CDR3, is KAGVTQTPRYLIKTRGQQVTLSCSPISGHRSVSWYQQTPGQGLQFLFEYFSETQRNKGNFPGRFSGRQFSNSRSEMNVSTLELGDSALYLCASSTGGPRANYGYTFGSGTRLTVV.

The chain employs TRBV10-1 and TRBJ1-4; D is unresolved. This CDR3 is built from 15 residues. Trimming removed 3 bases from V and 0 bases from J, with 8 bases in between. The germline V gene has CDR1 WNHNN and CDR2 SYGVQD (reference sequence). The CDR3 DNA reads as TGCGCCAGCAGTGATAAGGACGCAACTAATGAAAAACTGTTTTTT. This encodes CASSDKDATNEKLFF.

The gene calls are TRBV10-2 and TRBJ1-1, with TRBD1 identical over 9 bases. After removal of 10 bases from V and 1 base from J, the junction contained 4 bases not matched to a gene. Germline CDR1 is WSHSY and CDR2 is SAAADI. The CDR3 covers 13 residues. CDR3 nucleotide sequence: TGCGCCACCAGGACAGGGGAGAACACTGAAGCTTTCTTT. This encodes CATRTGENTEAFF.

The V and J genes are TRBV30 and TRBJ1-5; D not certain. The CDR3 covers 14 residues. The germline V and J ends were trimmed by 0 bases and 7 bases, with 13 bases remaining between them. Germline V gene lookup returns CDR1 GTSNPN and CDR2 SVGIG (reference sequence). The CDR3, as DNA: TGTGCCTGGAGTGTACGAGAGGGAGGGCAGCCCCAGCATTTT. Translation: CAWSVREGGQPQHF.

This chain connects TRBV2 to TRBJ2-3; D call uncertain. This CDR3 comprises 15 residues. Trimming stripped 3 bases from V and 0 bases from J, with 10 bases between. Looked up from germline, CDR1 is SNHLY and CDR2 is FYNNEI. The CDR3 DNA follows: TGTGCCAGCAGTGACGTAGTTTTTAGCACAGATACGCAGTATTTT. This codes for CASSDVVFSTDTQYF. Based on the CDR3 plus reference TRBV2 and TRBJ2-3, the full variable domain is EPEVTQTPSHQVTQMGQEVILRCVPISNHLYFYWYRQILGQKVEFLVSFYNNEISEKSEIFDDQFSVERPDGSNFTLKIRSTKLEDSAMYFCASSDVVFSTDTQYFGPGTRLTVL.

The rearrangement uses TRBV6-5 and TRBJ2-7; the match to TRBD2 covers 9 bases. The junction had 1 base not matched to a gene; V was cut back by 2 bases and J by 2 bases. The CDR3 covers 14 residues. Germline-derived CDR1 and CDR2 are MNHEY and SVGAGI. CDR3 amino acids: CASSYASGTYEQYF. The CDR3 DNA is TGTGCCAGCAGTTACGCTAGCGGGACCTACGAGCAGTACTTC.

This sequence joins TRBV7-9 and TRBJ2-3, with unresolved D. Trimming pared 3 bases from V and 4 bases from J, leaving 5 bases between. The CDR3 has 12 amino acids. Germline V gives CDR1 SEHNR, CDR2 FQNEAQ (reference sequence). This CDR3 is CASSFSADTQYF. Written as DNA, the CDR3 is TGTGCCAGCAGCTTTTCTGCAGATACGCAGTATTTT.

This clonotype has just a few counts. This rearrangement joins TRBV12-3 or TRBV12-4 to TRBJ2-1; D perhaps matches TRBD1 (6 bases). The CDR3 length is 13 residues. Trimming shortened V by 5 bases and J by 1 base, and 6 bases separated the two germline ends. The CDR3 region has the DNA TGTGCCAGCAGTAGGGGGTCCTACAATGAGCAGTTCTTC. Translating gives CASSRGSYNEQFF.

In its sample, this clonotype was seen once. This rearrangement joins TRBV27 to TRBJ2-7; TRBD2 matches at 12 bases. This CDR3 spans 15 amino acids. Looked up from germline, CDR1 is MNHEY and CDR2 is SMNVEV (reference sequence). Unmatched junction bases numbered 3, after V lost 2 bases and J lost 4 bases. The CDR3 loop is CASSLLAGGGYEQYF. The DNA of the CDR3 is TGTGCCAGCAGTTTACTAGCGGGAGGGGGGTACGAGCAGTACTTC.

This chain connects TRBV6-2 or TRBV6-3 to TRBJ1-1; TRBD1 matches 7 bases. Germline CDR1 is MNHEY and CDR2 is SVGEGT. CDR3 length: 11 residues. V shed 6 bases, J shed 6 bases, and the junction held 1 base outside the gene matches. Here the CDR3 DNA reads TGTGCCAGCAGCCAGGGGGCTGAAGCTTTCTTT. As protein: CASSQGAEAFF.

This rearrangement joins TRBV2 to TRBJ2-1; 10 bases align to TRBD2. The germline V gene encodes CDR1 SNHLY and CDR2 FYNNEI. This CDR3 is built from 17 residues. The ends lost 6 bases at V and 6 bases at J; junction bases unmatched: 14. CDR3 region: CASRGLASRGSRNEQFF. The CDR3, as DNA: TGTGCCAGCAGGGGACTAGCGTCAAGAGGCAGCCGCAATGAGCAGTTCTTC.

This clonotype was detected a few times. V is TRBV29-1 and J is TRBJ2-3; 9 nucleotides agree with TRBD1. The CDR3 runs to 15 residues. Unmatched junction bases numbered 4, after V lost 2 bases and J lost 1 base. Germline V gene data show CDR1 as SQVTM and CDR2 as ANQGSEA. The CDR3 reads CSVERGQGGTDTQYF. In DNA form, the CDR3 reads TGCAGCGTTGAAAGGGGACAGGGAGGCACAGATACGCAGTATTTT.

This chain joins TRBV6-5 and TRBJ1-2; D not resolved. CDR3 length: 14 residues. Germline V gene sequence: CDR1 MNHEY, CDR2 SVGAGI. Trimming stripped 0 bases from V and 7 bases from J, with 12 bases between. For the CDR3, the DNA is TGTGCCAGCAGTTACTCGAGTCAGCCCAGTGGCTACACCTTC. It is translated as CASSYSSQPSGYTF.

A single count supports this clonotype. This CDR3 is CSAGTEATNEKLFF. Written as DNA, the CDR3 is TGCAGTGCAGGGACGGAGGCAACTAATGAAAAACTGTTTTTT. This chain connects TRBV20-1 to TRBJ1-4; weak D call: TRBD1 (5 bases). V was trimmed by 6 bases and J by 0 bases, leaving 11 bases between them. Germline assignment: CDR1 DFQATT and CDR2 SNEGSKA (reference sequence). The CDR3 runs to 14 residues.

The chain couples TRBV27 to TRBJ2-7, with no clear D. Germline CDR1 and CDR2: MNHEY and SMNVEV (reference sequence). Trimming stripped 6 bases from V and 0 bases from J, with 12 bases between. The CDR3 length is 14 residues. CDR3 sequence: CASRSGASSYEQYF. Written as DNA, the CDR3 is TGTGCCAGCAGATCGGGTGCAAGCTCCTACGAGCAGTACTTC.

The chain couples TRBV20-1 to TRBJ1-5, with 7 bases fitting TRBD1. V trimming: 5 bases; J trimming: 4 bases; junction bases outside the gene matches: 11. The CDR3 contains 15 residues. From germline, CDR1 is DFQATT and CDR2 SNEGSKA (reference sequence). CDR3 amino acids: CSAGRGTASNQPQHF. The CDR3, as DNA: TGCAGTGCTGGACGAGGGACAGCGTCAAATCAGCCCCAGCATTTT.

The V call is TRBV29-1, the J call TRBJ2-1, with 10 bases identical to TRBD1. The V gene end was trimmed by 7 bases and the J gene end by 3 bases; junction bases not matched to a gene: 6. Germline-derived CDR1 and CDR2 are SQVTM and ANQGSEA. CDR3 length equals 14 residues. DNA of the CDR3: TGCAGCGGTGGGGACAGGGGAAGCTACAATGAGCAGTTCTTC. Amino acids: CSGGDRGSYNEQFF.

V usage is TRBV29-1 and J usage is TRBJ1-2; tentative D call: TRBD1 (6 bases). The germline CDR1 and CDR2 sequences are SQVTM and ANQGSEA. The V and J ends lost 3 bases and 0 bases respectively, with 17 bases between them. This CDR3 contains 16 residues. This CDR3 is CSVDPLGQGTNYGYTF. CDR3 nucleotides: TGCAGCGTTGACCCACTCGGGCAGGGGACTAACTATGGCTACACCTTC.

The chain uses TRBV2 and TRBJ1-5, with TRBD1 matching over 7 bases. The CDR3 is 15 amino acids. Per germline, CDR1 SNHLY and CDR2 FYNNEI. Trimming at V came to 3 bases and at J to 3 bases, leaving 5 bases not matched to a gene. The CDR3 protein is CASSDGTDYNQPQHF. The CDR3, as DNA: TGTGCCAGCAGTGACGGGACAGATTACAATCAGCCCCAGCATTTT.

The chain is built from TRBV9 and TRBJ2-5; 8 bases fit TRBD1. After removal of 2 bases from V and 1 base from J, the junction contained 7 bases not matched to a gene. Germline CDR1 reads SGDLS; CDR2 reads YYNGEE. The CDR3 runs 16 residues. CDR3: CASSVGQGVSQETQYF. CDR3 bases: TGTGCCAGCAGCGTCGGACAGGGAGTTTCCCAAGAGACCCAGTACTTC.

The genes are TRBV13 and TRBJ2-7; TRBD2 might be the D (7 bases). The CDR3 spans 14 residues. Germline V gives CDR1 PRHDT, CDR2 FYEKMQ (reference sequence). V lost 4 bases, J lost 5 bases, and 15 bases lay in between. Here the CDR3 DNA reads TGTGCCAGCAGCTCTAACAGGGAGGGCCACGAGCAGTACTTC. Translating it yields CASSSNREGHEQYF.

The V gene is TRBV20-1, the J gene TRBJ2-2; D gene ambiguous. The V and J ends lost 6 bases and 3 bases respectively, with 14 bases between them. The CDR3 extends over 14 amino acids. The germline V gene encodes CDR1 DFQATT and CDR2 SNEGSKA (reference sequence). CDR3: CSARHGGDTGELFF. CDR3 nucleotides: TGCAGTGCCCGCCACGGTGGGGACACCGGGGAGCTGTTTTTT.

The chain joins TRBV2 to TRBJ2-5; D not certain. In germline, CDR1 is SNHLY, CDR2 FYNNEI. This CDR3 contains 11 residues. The V gene lost 7 bases and the J gene lost 1 base, with 4 bases spanning the gap. CDR3 bases: TGTGCCAGCAAATTCCAAGAGACCCAGTACTTC. Protein product: CASKFQETQYF.